This T cell receptor beta chain was sequenced for a study of blood T cell repertoires in COVID-19. Study in general: The United States, Italy and Spain were the sources of the acute and convalescent COVID-19 samples.

As handled by the study authors: Using reference gene primer amplification, nucleated cell counts were estimated. The repertoire was sequenced with immunoSEQ multiplex PCR; TCRdb's copy has only in-frame clones and lacks some. The V and J calls and the clone size are those of that table, but D and trimming were determined from the DNA. The sample records about 88,000 clones, over 75% being singletons. V lost 6 bases to trimming and J lost 1 base, with 10 bases between them. Germline V gene data show CDR1 as MNHEY and CDR2 as SVGAGI. The CDR3 is made up of 13 amino acids. The chain is built from TRBV6-5 and TRBJ2-7; tentatively, D is TRBD1 (5 bases). The specimen was peripheral blood. The receptor was isolated from a woman of 80 years or more with acute or convalescent COVID-19. The CDR3 spells CASRETASYEQYF. The CDR3 DNA is TGTGCCAGCAGGGAGACAGCGTCCTACGAGCAGTACTTC.